This entry features one TCR beta chain sequence. CDR1 MDHEN and CDR2 SYDVKM come from the germline V gene. The CDR3 runs to 12 residues. The data were obtained in a study of control samples from healthy donors and cancer patients. The repertoire was sequenced with immunoSEQ multiplex PCR; TCRdb's copy has only in-frame clones and lacks some. The data contain about 130,000 clones, 85% to 95% of them singletons. The V and J genes are TRBV28 and TRBJ1-5, with TRBD1 as a possible D gene (5 bases). The TCR comes from a man aged 55 to 70 with colorectal cancer. The material sequenced was PBMCs. CDR3 in amino acids: CAARGSNQPQHF. The CDR3 nucleotides read TGTGCGGCCCGGGGGAGCAATCAGCCCCAGCATTTT.